Described below is a single TCR beta chain sequence and its context. At least ten counts were recorded for this clonotype. It has no known antigen specificity. Qualities for individual bases were not recorded, and no much larger clone is one base off. Library prep was done by multiplex PCR. Instrument on record: Illumina HiSeq 4000. TCR beta libraries were built with iRepertoire HTBI primers and Arm-PCR amplification of CDR3 regions. PCR products were gel purified before sequencing. The original methods were these. Across samples, about 63 TRBV and roughly 13 TRBJ segments were identified and used for gene usage analysis of CDR3 amino acid clonotypes. COPE and FqMerger were used to merge the filtered high-quality paired reads into contigs. BLAST was used to align contigs to IMGT TRBV, TRBD and TRBJ reference genes, and CDR3 was defined according to IMGT. Clonotypes above 0.1% frequency were classified as highly expanded clones. Shannon entropy was used to measure repertoire diversity, and the Gini coefficient was used to measure V-J evenness. Public clonotypes were defined as clonotypes shared by more than one individual. TCRdb reprocessed the public reads (quality trimming at Q25 with fastp, clone calling with MiXCR) and kept in-frame beta chains. Rows merge per CDR3 protein into single entries with the most common DNA and genes. The authors' filters were not applied to this entry. The sample profile shows about 370,000 distinct CDR3 sequences; around a sixth of them were found once. The ten biggest clones cover about a fifth of the sample.

Trimming removed 4 bases from V and 1 base from J, leaving 3 bases between the germline ends. Sequences ENHRY (CDR1) and SYGVKD (CDR2) are obtained from the germline V gene. Measured from the cysteine to the phenylalanine, the CDR3 is 12 residues long. The CDR3 DNA has 36 bases and is translated from base 1. Explained via the paper, the time point label denotes: newly diagnosed GD, antithyroid drugs for less than 3 months. For both TCR sequencing and RNA sequencing, RNA was extracted from PBMCs using TRIzol. Graves' disease was diagnosed according to American Thyroid Association guidelines. Patients for the study were recruited at an endocrinology department in Xi'an, China. Each patient gave about 9.1 milliliters of peripheral blood, collected in an EDTA anticoagulant tube. Ficoll Paque Plus density gradient separation was used to isolate PBMCs, and no further T cell sorting was done. An Agilent 2100 Bioanalyzer and agarose gel were used to assess RNA quality, and a NanoDrop 2000 was used to measure RNA concentration.

This sample was taken from a study of regulatory T cells in long-lasting Graves disease (dated by TCRdb to about 2021). In terms of the full investigation: In the newly diagnosed Graves' disease group, patients had been taking antithyroid drugs for less than 3 months. Peripheral blood TCR sequencing and RNA sequencing compared persistent Graves' disease patients with newly diagnosed Graves' disease patients. The study was registered as a clinical trial and conducted in China. A total of some 33 samples were covered by TCR sequencing, comprising some 13 persistent and around 20 newly diagnosed Graves' disease patients.

General study outcomes and caveats: The study examined only peripheral blood because the primary lesion, thyroid tissue, could not be accessed. TRBV28, TRBJ1-2 and TRBJ2-5 were preferentially used in persistent disease, while TRBV20-1 and TRBJ2-1 were favored in newly diagnosed disease. Sequencing and analysis were limited to the TCR beta chain. The authors noted that the small sample size was a limitation that may lower accuracy. Patients with persistent disease shared more public clonotypes (about 3,000) than newly diagnosed patients did (about 1,000). Compared with newly diagnosed patients, patients with persistent Graves' disease had lower TCR Shannon entropy and fewer highly expanded clones, which suggests clonal expansion.

The sequence is built from TRBV10-3 and TRBJ2-3, with the D gene not clear enough to name. The sample consisted of peripheral blood mononuclear cells (PBMCs), taken at new diagnosis, from a patient treated with antithyroid drugs. This clonotype was sampled from a female donor with Graves disease. CDR3 protein: CAISGGTDTQYF. The base sequence is TGTGCCATCAGTGGGGGCACAGATACGCAGTATTTT.